The present T cell receptor beta chain was sequenced within a study of cytomegalovirus exposure and HLA in healthy donors. Researchers ran the PCR with 60 Vbeta and 13 Jbeta primers. TCRdb's table, derived via immunoSEQ multiplex PCR, lists solely in-frame clones and lacks some. The sample lists some 200,000 clones; more than 80% were seen once. The CDR3 sequence is 14 residues long. Germline CDR1 and CDR2: SEHNR and FQNEAQ (reference sequence). V was clipped by 5 bases and J by 3 bases, with 13 bases between them. This clone was recorded a few times. The chain couples TRBV7-9 to TRBJ1-1; no clear D gene. This sequence was found in a woman in her forties or fifties in good health and CMV-seropositive. Sequences were obtained from PBMCs. The CDR3 spells CASSLAGVHTEAFF. CDR3 coding DNA: TGTGCCAGCAGCCTCGCCGGGGTTCACACTGAAGCTTTCTTT.